The 2 T cell receptor beta chains in this list originate from one sample, sequenced in a study of blood T cell repertoires in COVID-19. Some clones are missing from TCRdb's copy, which holds only in-frame ones; the method was immunoSEQ multiplex PCR. The sample holds 150,000 to 200,000 clones, about 83% seen once. Sequencing input: peripheral blood. All receptors derive from a man aged 55 to 70 with acute or convalescent COVID-19.

This clone was counted only a few times. A read error may account for a junction end that differs from germline. This chain joins TRBV10-1 and TRBJ1-2; 9 bases agree with TRBD1. This CDR3 spans 13 amino acids. The germline V gene has CDR1 WNHNN and CDR2 SYGVQD (reference sequence). CDR3 in DNA: TGCGCCCGCAGGGGACAGGGATTAAGAGGCTACACCTTC. It encodes CARRGQGLRGYTF.

This clone was found once. CDR3 region: CASSPLDSYNEQFF. DNA of the CDR3: TGTGCCAGCAGCCCACTAGACTCCTACAATGAGCAGTTCTTC. The genes are TRBV4-2 and TRBJ2-1, with TRBD2 as a possible D gene (5 bases). The germline CDR1 and CDR2 sequences are LGHNA and YNFKEQ. The ends were cut back, 4 bases at V and 0 bases at J, with 7 bases in the middle. The CDR3 is made up of 14 amino acids.